What follows describes a single T cell receptor beta chain. This entry is derived from a study of blood T cell repertoires in COVID-19. Study-wide background: The origin of the acute and convalescent COVID-19 samples was the United States, Italy and Spain. Sample material is recorded as cDNA or gDNA derived from T cells, B-cell-depleted T cells, or PBMCs.

V shed 0 bases, J shed 4 bases, and the junction held 9 bases outside the gene matches. The CDR3 covers 16 residues. The germline gives CDR1 MNHEY, CDR2 SVGEGT. As handled by the study authors: For nucleated cells, counts were estimated from reference gene primer amplification. Measured with immunoSEQ multiplex PCR; TCRdb has only the in-frame clones, and not every one. V, J and clone size are taken as reported in that table, and D and trimming were inferred from the DNA itself. The sample has a few hundred thousand clones; around 90% are singletons. This clonotype was obtained from a woman in her 40s who had recovered from COVID-19. The V and J genes are TRBV6-2 or TRBV6-3 and TRBJ2-7, with 7 bases aligning to TRBD1. Sequencing input: peripheral blood. Here the CDR3 reads CASSYSQGPNNYEQYF. CDR3 coding DNA: TGTGCCAGCAGTTACTCACAGGGGCCGAACAATTACGAGCAGTACTTC.